Described below is a single TCR beta chain sequence and its context. Its antigen is still unknown. The record originates from a study of metastatic and nonmetastatic thyroid tumors. Across the study: The authors compared repertoires across blood and tumor or nodule tissue from malignant and benign thyroid patients. Findings of the study overall: The reported finding was significantly higher TCR beta diversity in malignant thyroid tumors relative to benign nodules, in blood and tumor.

Patients had received no treatment of any kind before thyroid surgery. CDR1 SGDLS and CDR2 YYNGEE come from the germline V gene. The ends were cut back, 2 bases at V and 2 bases at J, with 13 bases in the middle. CDR3 length equals 15 residues. Original data processing: Using the CDR3 differences seen across clinicopathological groups, the authors built a distant-metastasis classifier for papillary thyroid cancer, which was meant to discriminate distant-metastatic patients. From the PCR reads, TCRdb re-called clones with MiXCR. What appears here as the V and J calls and clone size reflects TCRdb's work, not the paper's. The sample has roughly 7,400 clones, around 38% seen once; the top ten hold 35% to 50%.

V gene TRBV9 combines with J gene TRBJ1-2; maybe TRBD1 (5 bases). Sequencing input: tumor tissue. The clonotype originates from a female donor with papillary thyroid cancer or a benign thyroid nodule (not recorded which). Some clones in this sample may be carry-over from other donors' samples. The DNA for the CDR3 is TGTGCCAGCAGCGTCCACGGGGACGTCAACTATGGCTACACCTTC. This translates into CASSVHGDVNYGYTF.